Below, 26 T cell receptor beta chains from the same sample are listed, as sequenced in a study of breast tumors, draining lymph nodes, adjacent tissues. TCRdb ran MiXCR on the multiplex PCR reads and lists one entry per CDR3 protein. In the table there are about 180,000 distinct CDR3 sequences, approximately 30% of which are singletons. Samples came from axillary lymph nodes draining the breast cancer. The sequencing sample was made of axillary lymph node tissue. These receptors came from a female donor with breast cancer. Some clones in this sample may be carry-over from other donors' samples.

V usage is TRBV5-4 and J usage is TRBJ1-4; maybe TRBD1 (5 bases). Looked up from germline, CDR1 is SGHNT and CDR2 is YYREEE (reference sequence). This CDR3 is 17 amino acids long. Between the trimmed V and J ends, which lost 6 bases and 0 bases, there was a span of 18 bases. The CDR3 coding sequence is TGTGCCAGCACCGGGACTAGTAGGAGCACAACTAATGAAAAACTGTTTTTT. Its translation: CASTGTSRSTTNEKLFF.

The chain joins TRBV19 to TRBJ1-3, with D perhaps matching TRBD1 (5 bases). The DNA end lines up better with TRBJ1-1; the J call may be wrong. CDR1 and CDR2 (germline): LNHDA, SQIVND (reference sequence). The CDR3 spans 13 residues. The CDR3 sequence is CASSNPGGTEAFF. The CDR3, as DNA: TGTGCCAGTAGTAACCCGGGGGGGACTGAAGCTTTCTTT.

This clonotype has only a few counts. This chain links TRBV5-4 with TRBJ1-3, with D possibly TRBD1 on 5 matching bases. This CDR3 comprises 16 residues. Trimming shortened V by 0 bases and J by 2 bases, and 12 bases separated the two germline ends. CDR1 is SGHNT and CDR2 is YYREEE in the germline V gene (reference sequence). In nucleotides, the CDR3 is TGTGCCAGCAGCTTGGGAGGGGCACCTCCTGGAAACACCATATATTTT. It is translated as CASSLGGAPPGNTIYF. The full variable domain, in which reference TRBV5-4 and TRBJ1-3 provide the parts outside the CDR3, is ETGVTQSPTHLIKTRGQQVTLRCSSQSGHNTVSWYQQALGQGPQFIFQYYREEENGRGNFPPRFSGLQFPNYSSELNVNALELDDSALYLCASSLGGAPPGNTIYFGEGSWLTVV.

In its sample, this clonotype was seen a few times. The J gene is TRBJ2-2, the V gene TRBV6-2 or TRBV6-3, with D perhaps assigned TRBD1 or TRBD2 (6 bases each). The V and J ends lost 6 bases and 0 bases respectively, with 14 bases between them. The CDR3 spans 16 residues. Germline V gene sequence: CDR1 MNHEY, CDR2 SVGEGT. CDR3 in amino acids: CASRRFGGSNTGELFF. The CDR3 DNA follows: TGTGCCAGCAGGCGGTTCGGGGGCTCGAACACCGGGGAGCTGTTTTTT.

In its sample, this clonotype was seen many times. The rearrangement uses TRBV2 and TRBJ2-7; the D gene is possibly TRBD2 (5 bases). Deletions cut 7 bases from V and 0 bases from J, with 10 bases between. CDR3 length equals 13 residues. Germline V gene data show CDR1 as SNHLY and CDR2 as FYNNEI. In DNA form, the CDR3 reads TGTGCCAGCAATAGCGATACCTCCTACGAGCAGTACTTC. The encoded protein is CASNSDTSYEQYF.

The rearrangement links TRBV28 to TRBJ2-5; 9 bases line up with TRBD1. From germline, CDR1 is MDHEN and CDR2 SYDVKM. This CDR3 spans 14 amino acids. J gave up 3 bases and V 6 bases, and 5 bases lay outside the gene matches. Here the CDR3 reads CASRTGTGKETQYF. DNA of the CDR3: TGTGCCAGCAGAACCGGGACAGGGAAAGAGACCCAGTACTTC.

This clonotype was observed at least ten times. One junction end does not reproduce the germline sequence, and a read error may be involved. This chain links TRBV7-2 with TRBJ1-2; the D gene is possibly TRBD1 (5 bases). In germline, CDR1 is SGHTA, CDR2 FQGNSA. This CDR3 contains 13 residues. The DNA for the CDR3 is TGTGCCAGCAGTTTAGCAGGGCACGGTGGCTACACCTTC. This gives the protein CASSLAGHGGYTF.

Many counts were recorded for this clonotype. The V and J genes are TRBV9 and TRBJ2-5; perhaps D is TRBD1 or TRBD2 (7 bases each). The CDR3 has 17 residues. CDR1 and CDR2 (germline): SGDLS, YYNGEE. Trimming pared 4 bases from V and 1 base from J, leaving 20 bases between. CDR3 protein: CASSPHQGGTFQETQYF. CDR3 nucleotide sequence: TGTGCCAGCAGCCCTCATCAGGGGGGGACGTTCCAAGAGACCCAGTACTTC.

The CDR3 loop is CASRAGQGAGVRSTDTQYF. As DNA, the CDR3 is TGTGCCAGCAGGGCTGGACAGGGGGCAGGCGTTAGAAGCACAGATACGCAGTATTTT. The V and J genes are TRBV2 and TRBJ2-3, with 11 bases aligning to TRBD1. Germline values: CDR1 SNHLY, CDR2 FYNNEI. The V segment lost 6 bases and the J segment 0 bases; nucleotides outside the gene matches: 14. The CDR3 extends over 19 amino acids.

This clonotype has at least ten counts. This CDR3 is CAISQKGETQYF. CDR3 in DNA: TGTGCCATCAGCCAGAAGGGGGAGACCCAGTACTTC. J is TRBJ2-5 and V is TRBV10-3, with a possible D match to TRBD1 (5 bases). Trimming shortened V by 6 bases and J by 5 bases, and 10 bases separated the two germline ends. The germline V gene encodes CDR1 ENHRY and CDR2 SYGVKD. The CDR3 has 12 amino acids.

This clonotype has ten or more counts. This CDR3 reads CATSRESGSYEQYF. CDR3 coding DNA: TGTGCCACCAGCAGAGAATCGGGATCCTACGAGCAGTACTTC. The rearrangement uses TRBV15 and TRBJ2-7, with TRBD2 as a possible D gene (5 bases). The CDR3 loop spans 14 amino acids. Trimming removed 0 bases at V and 1 base at J, with 7 bases between. Germline V gives CDR1 LNHNV, CDR2 YYDKDF (reference sequence).

This clonotype was counted ten times or more. The chain uses TRBV11-3 and TRBJ1-3; weak D call: TRBD1 (5 bases). This CDR3 has 14 amino acids. V was pared by 3 bases and J by 0 bases, with 6 bases between. Germline values: CDR1 SGHNT, CDR2 YENEEA. CDR3 bases: TGTGCCAGCAGCTTTGGGGGCTCTGGAAACACCATATATTTT. Its protein product is CASSFGGSGNTIYF.

Many counts were recorded for this clonotype. This sequence joins TRBV10-2 and TRBJ1-6; the D gene is possibly TRBD1 (6 bases). Germline CDR1 is WSHSY and CDR2 is SAAADI. Trimming took 8 bases from V and 5 from J, leaving 22 bases between them. CDR3 length equals 17 residues. The CDR3 here is CASSRGRGDTHNSPLHF. The CDR3 DNA reads as TGCGCCAGCTCGAGAGGGCGCGGGGACACCCATAATTCACCCCTCCACTTT.

With respect to this clonotype: At one end, the junction sequence differs from germline, possibly due to a read error. V usage is TRBV2 and J usage is TRBJ1-4; 7 nucleotides align to TRBD1. The germline CDR1 and CDR2 sequences are SNHLY and FYNNEI. The CDR3 length is 16 residues. The CDR3 loop is CAGSEQGNPTNEKLFF. The CDR3 bases are TGTGCCGGCAGTGAACAGGGGAATCCGACTAATGAAAAACTGTTTTTT. The full variable domain, rest sourced from reference TRBV2 and TRBJ1-4, is EPEVTQTPSHQVTQMGQEVILRCVPISNHLYFYWYRQILGQKVEFLVSFYNNEISEKSEIFDDQFSVERPDGSNFTLKIRSTKLEDSAMYFCAGSEQGNPTNEKLFFGSGTQLSVL.

The chain is built from TRBV28 and TRBJ2-1; 11 bases agree with TRBD2. Trimming removed 7 bases from V and 7 bases from J; junction bases left unmatched: 18. The germline V gene has CDR1 MDHEN and CDR2 SYDVKM. The CDR3 covers 18 residues. The DNA of the CDR3 is TGTGCCAGCACCCCTTTGAGGTCACTAGCGGGAGCTGAGAATGAGCAGTTCTTC. The encoded protein is CASTPLRSLAGAENEQFF.

This clonotype was picked up many times. A much bigger clone sits one base away, suggesting this may be a read error. The gene calls are TRBV20-1 and TRBJ1-6; the D is unclear. CDR3 size: 12 residues. Germline CDR1 and CDR2: DFQATT and SNEGSKA (reference sequence). CDR3 in amino acids: CSAIANNSPPHF. CDR3 nucleotides: TGCAGTGCTATCGCGAATAATTCACCCCCCCACTTT.

This clonotype was observed at least ten times. The J gene is TRBJ2-7, the V gene TRBV3-1; D gene uncertain. The CDR3 loop spans 14 amino acids. The V end lost 3 bases, the J end lost 1 base, and 10 bases lay between the germline ends. Germline V lookup: CDR1 LGHDT, CDR2 YNNKEL (reference sequence). CDR3 sequence: CASSQGLGSYEQYF. In DNA form, the CDR3 reads TGTGCCAGCAGCCAGGGCCTCGGGTCCTACGAGCAGTACTTC.

The chain is built from TRBV12-3 or TRBV12-4 and TRBJ2-2; 13 nucleotides match TRBD2. The CDR3 is 16 amino acids. The trim removed 5 bases at V and 5 bases at J, leaving 5 bases unmatched. This chain's CDR3 is CASSGLAGERTGELFF. The CDR3 bases are TGTGCCAGCAGTGGACTAGCGGGAGAGCGAACCGGGGAGCTGTTTTTT.

Details on this clonotype: At one of its ends the junction is not consistent with the germline gene, which may arise from a read error. V gene TRBV6-5 combines with J gene TRBJ2-2, with D possibly matching TRBD2 (5 bases). Germline V gene lookup returns CDR1 MNHEY and CDR2 SVGAGI. The CDR3 totals 13 residues. This chain's CDR3 is CASSHRNTGELSF. CDR3 DNA sequence: TGTGCCAGCAGTCACCGAAACACCGGGGAGCTGTCTTTT.

The V and J genes are TRBV4-3 and TRBJ1-1; D gene uncertain. This CDR3 spans 16 amino acids. Germline V lookup: CDR1 LGHNA, CDR2 YSLEER. Trimming shortened V by 1 base and J by 3 bases, and 15 bases separated the two germline ends. CDR3 sequence reads: CASSQVSNLPDTEAFF. The CDR3 DNA sequence: TGCGCCAGCAGCCAAGTATCGAATCTACCTGACACTGAAGCTTTCTTT.

A few counts support this clonotype. This chain links TRBV28 with TRBJ2-2; a possible D gene is TRBD1 (6 bases). Between the trimmed V and J ends, which lost 1 base and 7 bases, there was a span of 22 bases. Germline loops: CDR1 MDHEN, CDR2 SYDVKM. This CDR3 is 18 amino acids long. The CDR3 spells CASSLSDSRGMVGGELFF. The CDR3, as DNA: TGTGCCAGCAGTTTATCGGATAGCAGGGGAATGGTGGGCGGGGAGCTGTTTTTT.

This chain connects TRBV3-2 to TRBJ1-2. TRBV3-2 is recorded as a pseudogene. The CDR3 sequence is 10 residues long. CDR3: CASSPGGYTF. In DNA form, the CDR3 reads TGTGCCAGCAGCCCTGGTGGCTACACCTTC.

As for this clonotype: One end of the junction varies from germline; a read error may be responsible. The chain combines TRBV7-9 with TRBJ1-2; no clear D gene. This CDR3 contains 13 residues. In germline, CDR1 is SEHNR, CDR2 FQNEAQ (reference sequence). CDR3 sequence (DNA): TGTGCCGGCAGCTTGAAGGAACGCTGTGGCTACACCTTC. Protein: CAGSLKERCGYTF.

On this clonotype itself: A single base separates this from a much larger clone, so it may be a read error. The chain couples TRBV6-5 to TRBJ2-7, with a possible D match to TRBD2 (5 bases). The CDR3 has 12 amino acids. Germline lookup yields CDR1 MNHEY and CDR2 SVGAGI. The V and J ends lost 8 bases and 2 bases respectively, with 10 bases between them. CDR3 sequence: CASGRVPYEQYF. CDR3 nucleotide sequence: TGTGCCAGCGGGCGGGTCCCCTACGAGCAGTACTTC.

To note about this clonotype: This sequence may be a read error, since a much larger clone differs from it by one base. This chain uses TRBV27 with TRBJ1-5; D remains ambiguous. CDR1 and CDR2 from the germline V gene are MNHEY and SMNVEV (reference sequence). This CDR3 is built from 12 residues. The chain's CDR3 is CACSYMGQPQHF. The CDR3 bases are TGTGCCTGCAGTTATATGGGTCAGCCCCAGCATTTT.

There are many counts of this clonotype. This chain links TRBV19 with TRBJ1-2, with D uncertain. Germline loops: CDR1 LNHDA, CDR2 SQIVND (reference sequence). This CDR3 contains 14 residues. The V end was cut by 4 bases, the J end by 8 bases, with 17 bases between. CDR3: CASSTQVPPGGYTF. The DNA for the CDR3 is TGTGCCAGTAGTACCCAGGTCCCCCCAGGCGGCTACACCTTC.